These 14 T cell receptor beta chains were all obtained from the same sample, sequenced in a study of shared clonotypes between healthy human individuals. Produced via immunoSEQ multiplex PCR; TCRdb's table is partial and in-frame only. The data contain around 980,000 clones, around three quarters of them singletons. Sequencing was done on a sample of memory CD4+ T cells from PBMCs. Subset reported: CD45RA-negative fraction. These receptors all stem from a man aged 18-30 years in good health. Some clones in this sample may be carry-over from other donors' samples.

CDR3 amino acids: CASSFPGSNTEAFF. CDR3 nucleotides: TGCGCCAGCAGCTTTCCGGGCTCGAACACTGAAGCTTTCTTT. V and J are TRBV5-1 and TRBJ1-1; no firm D call. Germline CDR1 reads SGHRS; CDR2 reads YFSETQ. The CDR3 is 14 residues long. With 2 bases removed from V and 1 base from J, the gap between germline ends came to 9 bases.

This clone appeared once. The V and J genes are TRBV28 and TRBJ2-7; D is perhaps TRBD1 (7 bases). Germline loops: CDR1 MDHEN, CDR2 SYDVKM. V shed 6 bases and J shed 0 bases, with 21 bases lying between them. The CDR3 runs 17 residues. The DNA of the CDR3 is TGTGCCAGCAGCAACCACCCAGGGGGGATAGGCTCCTACGAGCAGTACTTC. It encodes CASSNHPGGIGSYEQYF.

The chain uses TRBV5-4 and TRBJ2-2, with 7 bases that match TRBD1. Per germline, CDR1 SGHNT and CDR2 YYREEE (reference sequence). The junction had 4 bases not matched to a gene; V was cut back by 4 bases and J by 1 base. The CDR3 consists of 15 residues. CDR3 protein: CASSPRQGNTGELFF. The CDR3, as DNA: TGTGCCAGCAGCCCCAGACAGGGGAACACCGGGGAGCTGTTTTTT.

For this clone: The sample holds other DNA sequences that translate to the same CDR3. The rearrangement uses TRBV5-1 and TRBJ2-5; the D is unclear. Germline-derived CDR1 and CDR2 are SGHRS and YFSETQ. The CDR3 sequence is 14 residues long. The germline V and J ends were trimmed by 0 bases and 0 bases, with 6 bases remaining between them. CDR3 in amino acids: CASSLGQHQETQYF. In DNA, the CDR3 is TGCGCCAGCAGCTTGGGGCAGCACCAAGAGACCCAGTACTTC.

The rearrangement uses TRBV7-2 and TRBJ2-7; maybe TRBD2 (5 bases). V lost 3 bases and J 9 bases, leaving 12 bases between the germline ends. This CDR3 region has 12 residues. Germline V lookup: CDR1 SGHTA, CDR2 FQGNSA. The DNA of the CDR3 is TGTGCCAGCAGCTTCCCCGCGGGCAGGCAGTACTTC. Its translation is CASSFPAGRQYF.

The chain links TRBV4-1 to TRBJ2-4, with 9 bases fitting TRBD1. The CDR3 covers 15 residues. Germline trimming cut 2 bases from V and 6 bases from J; bases unmatched to any gene: 5. In germline, CDR1 is MGHRA, CDR2 YSYEKL. CDR3 in amino acids: CASSQTPGQGNIQYF. CDR3 nucleotide sequence: TGCGCCAGCAGCCAAACTCCGGGACAGGGAAACATTCAGTACTTC.

This clone has more than one count but fewer than ten. This chain connects TRBV29-1 to TRBJ2-4; TRBD2 matches 9 bases. The CDR3 sequence is 13 residues long. The germline CDR1 and CDR2 sequences are SQVTM and ANQGSEA. V shed 4 bases and J 6 bases; nucleotides not matched to a gene: 4. The CDR3, as DNA: TGCAGCGTTGTACCTAGCGGGGCAAACATTCAGTACTTC. Encoded protein: CSVVPSGANIQYF.

The chain uses TRBV18 and TRBJ2-2; D remains unclear. CDR3 length equals 14 residues. V gave up 3 bases and J gave up 3 bases, with 8 bases separating them. Germline V gene lookup returns CDR1 KGHSH and CDR2 LQKENI. The DNA of the CDR3 is TGTGCCAGCTCACCGAACAGTTACACCGGGGAGCTGTTTTTT. It yields the protein CASSPNSYTGELFF.

V gene TRBV7-9 combines with J gene TRBJ1-4; D is undetermined. V lost 5 bases and J 8 bases, leaving 9 bases between the germline ends. CDR1 is SEHNR and CDR2 is FQNEAQ in the germline V gene (reference sequence). The CDR3 has 12 amino acids. The CDR3 DNA reads as TGTGCCAGCAGCCCGCCTGGCGAAAAACTGTTTTTT. Encoded protein: CASSPPGEKLFF.

This chain connects TRBV11-1 to TRBJ2-7; 9 bases match TRBD1. Germline V gene sequence: CDR1 SGHAT, CDR2 FQDESV (reference sequence). The J segment lost 2 bases and the V segment lost 3 bases, leaving 2 bases of the junction unmatched. The CDR3 covers 14 residues. CDR3 sequence: CASSLTGGAYEQYF. As DNA, the CDR3 is TGTGCCAGCAGCTTGACAGGGGGGGCCTACGAGCAGTACTTC.

The V gene is TRBV7-2, the J gene TRBJ2-7; a possible D gene is TRBD2 (6 bases). The CDR3 loop spans 14 amino acids. V lost 5 bases and J 3 bases, leaving 14 bases between the germline ends. Germline V gene sequence: CDR1 SGHTA, CDR2 FQGNSA. CDR3 loop: CASSPGGGGYEQYF. CDR3 nucleotides: TGTGCCAGCAGCCCCGGGGGAGGTGGCTACGAGCAGTACTTC.

This clone was observed a single time. The gene calls are TRBV5-1 and TRBJ2-3; no definite D call. Trimming removed 1 base at V and 5 bases at J, with 5 bases between. The V gene's germline CDR1 is SGHRS and CDR2 YFSETQ. This CDR3 has 12 amino acids. Written as DNA, the CDR3 is TGCGCCAGCAGCTTGACGATAGATACGCAGTATTTT. It translates to CASSLTIDTQYF.

The V gene is TRBV5-1, the J gene TRBJ2-7, with TRBD2 matching 12 bases. The CDR3 extends over 16 amino acids. V shed 0 bases, J shed 3 bases, and the junction held 4 bases outside the gene matches. Looked up from germline, CDR1 is SGHRS and CDR2 is YFSETQ. The CDR3 nucleotides read TGCGCCAGCAGCTTGGGACTAGCGGGAGAGGGCTACGAGCAGTACTTC. Amino acid sequence: CASSLGLAGEGYEQYF. The full variable domain, with the rest looked up from reference TRBV5-1 and TRBJ2-7, is KAGVTQTPRYLIKTRGQQVTLSCSPISGHRSVSWYQQTPGQGLQFLFEYFSETQRNKGNFPGRFSGRQFSNSRSEMNVSTLELGDSALYLCASSLGLAGEGYEQYFGPGTRLTVT.

This clone has only a few counts. V usage is TRBV29-1 and J usage is TRBJ1-2, with D perhaps matching TRBD1 (5 bases). This CDR3 is 15 amino acids long. Trimming took off 3 bases at V and 0 bases at J, with 14 bases between the two ends. Germline V gene lookup returns CDR1 SQVTM and CDR2 ANQGSEA. The CDR3 region is CSVEPARAANYGYTF. CDR3 coding DNA: TGCAGCGTTGAGCCGGCCAGGGCAGCTAACTATGGCTACACCTTC. The complete variable domain, with remaining parts taken from reference TRBV29-1 and TRBJ1-2, reads SAVISQKPSRDICQRGTSLTIQCQVDSQVTMMFWYRQQPGQSLTLIATANQGSEATYESGFVIDKFPISRPNLTFSTLTVSNMSPEDSSIYLCSVEPARAANYGYTFGSGTRLTVV.